These T cell receptor beta chains were read from a single sample in a study of blood T cell repertoires in COVID-19. TCRdb's table, derived via immunoSEQ multiplex PCR, lists solely in-frame clones and lacks some. The sample contains under 350,000 clones, roughly 85% of which appear only once. Sequencing input: peripheral blood. These TCRs come from a man aged 55 to 69 who had recovered from COVID-19. CDR3s include the opening cysteine and the closing phenylalanine or tryptophan. D genes are given only for firm matches. A clone size is listed for some rows: how often the clone was seen (once, few, many), or a class if it is expanded.

>TRBJ2-7|TRBD1|TRBV24-1|NA
TGTGCCACCAGTGATAGGGACAGGGTCGTAAACGAGCAGTACTTC
CATSDRDRVVNEQYF
>TRBJ2-4|NA|TRBV6-5|NA
TGTGCCAGCAGTTACTCTGGGGACAAAGGCATTCAGTACTTC
CASSYSGDKGIQYF
>TRBJ2-2|TRBD2|TRBV7-2|NA
TGTGCCAGCAGCAAACAGGGACTAGCGGGAAGGAACGGGGAGCTGTTTTTT
CASSKQGLAGRNGELFF
>TRBJ1-1|NA|TRBV6-2/TRBV6-3|NA
TGTGCCAGCAGTTGGGACATGAACACTGAAGCTTTCTTT
CASSWDMNTEAFF
>TRBJ2-7|NA|TRBV5-1|NA
TGCGCCAGCAGCCCGGCTCGGGACAACCCTATTAACTCCTACGAGCAGTACTTC
CASSPARDNPINSYEQYF
>TRBJ2-1|TRBD1|TRBV28|NA
TGTGCCAGCAGTTTAGCACAGGGGGCGCGTGAGCAGTTCTTC
CASSLAQGAREQFF
>TRBJ1-2|NA|TRBV19|NA
TGTGCCAGTAGTCTGACAGCTAACTATGGCTACACCTTC
CASSLTANYGYTF
>TRBJ2-7|TRBD2|TRBV19|few
TGTGCCAGTAGTATCCCCCTAGCGGGAGTTCTGTCAGGGGAGCAGTACTTC
CASSIPLAGVLSGEQYF
>TRBJ1-2|NA|TRBV5-1|NA
TGCGCCAGCACCCCAGGCGGGGAGGGCTATGGCTACACCTTC
CASTPGGEGYGYTF
>TRBJ2-1|TRBD2|TRBV7-2|NA
TGTGCCAGCAGCCAGCCCGGACTAGCGGGGGGGCCTGGCTACAATGAGCAGTTCTTC
CASSQPGLAGGPGYNEQFF
>TRBJ1-5|NA|TRBV19|few
TGTGCCAGTAGTATCCAGGGGATCAGCAATCAGCCCCAGCATTTT
CASSIQGISNQPQHF
>TRBJ1-5|TRBD1|TRBV19|NA
TGTGCCAGTACCAACAAAAATACAGGGGCGAGCAATCAGCCCCAGCATTTT
CASTNKNTGASNQPQHF
>TRBJ2-1|TRBD2|TRBV7-3|once
TGTGCCAGCAGCCCTCGCCTGGGAGGGAATGAGCAGTTCTTC
CASSPRLGGNEQFF
>TRBJ1-5|NA|TRBV28|NA
TGTGCCAGCATCTCGCAGTGGGGCGGCAATCAGCCCCAGCATTTT
CASISQWGGNQPQHF
>TRBJ2-5|TRBD2|TRBV2|NA
TGTGCCAGCAGTGTTACGGGGGGCCAAGAGACCCAGTACTTC
CASSVTGGQETQYF
>TRBJ2-6|NA|TRBV24-1|NA
TGTGCCACCATGGGTGGGAGCCGCTCTGGGGCCAACGTCCTGACTTTC
CATMGGSRSGANVLTF
>TRBJ2-7|TRBD1|TRBV7-8|NA
TGTGCCAGCAGCTTAGGGGACAGGACCTACGAGCAGTACTTC
CASSLGDRTYEQYF
>TRBJ2-5|NA|TRBV5-1|NA
TGCGCCAGCAGCTTGCAGGGCGCCCAAGAGACCCAGTACTTC
CASSLQGAQETQYF
>TRBJ2-1|TRBD2|TRBV6-4|NA
TGTGCCAGCAGCGCCGGGACTAGCGGCGACAATGAGCAGTTCTTC
CASSAGTSGDNEQFF
>TRBJ2-2|TRBD2|TRBV27|NA
TGTGCCAGCAGTCCCCGGGGACTAGCGGGAGCCGTAGCCGGGGAGCTGTTTTTT
CASSPRGLAGAVAGELFF
>TRBJ1-4|TRBD1|TRBV7-9|NA
TGTGCCAGCAGGGACGGACAGGGGTCCTTCGCAACTAATGAAAAACTGTTTTTT
CASRDGQGSFATNEKLFF
>TRBJ1-1|NA|TRBV21-1|NA
TGTGCCAGCAGCAAAGATTTCGGTCAAATGAACACTGAAGCTTTCTTT
CASSKDFGQMNTEAFF
>TRBJ1-2|NA|TRBV6-5|NA
TGTGCCAGCAGTTACTCGAGTGAGGGAGTCTATGGCTACACCTTC
CASSYSSEGVYGYTF
>TRBJ2-1|NA|TRBV5-4|NA
TGTGCCAGCAGCCCATCATCCGGGAGTTTCTACAATGAGCAGTTCTTC
CASSPSSGSFYNEQFF
>TRBJ2-5|TRBD2|TRBV9|NA
TGTGCCAGCAGCTCGACTAGCGGGAGGTCAGAGACCCAGTACTTC
CASSSTSGRSETQYF
>TRBJ2-5|NA|TRBV1|once
TGCACCAGCAGCCAAGATTTTGCGGCGGGCCGGACCCAGTACTTC
CTSSQDFAAGRTQYF
>TRBJ1-2|TRBD1|TRBV27|NA
TGTGCCAGCAGTACCACAGGGGGCGGCTACACCTTC
CASSTTGGGYTF
>TRBJ1-1|NA|TRBV7-6|once
TGTGCCAGCAGCAATCCCGGGGTCGGCACTGAAGCTTTCTTT
CASSNPGVGTEAFF
>TRBJ1-1|TRBD1|TRBV7-3|few
TGTGCCAGCAGCCCCGCGGGACAGGGTGTCACTGAAGCTTTCTTT
CASSPAGQGVTEAFF
>TRBJ2-3|TRBD2|TRBV18|NA
TGTGCCAGCTCGCGAGCATCGGGGGGAAGCACAGATACGCAGTATTTT
CASSRASGGSTDTQYF
>TRBJ1-5|TRBD1|TRBV6-1|few
TGTGCCAGCAGTGACCGGGACAGGGGGAAGGTTCAGCCCCAGCATTTT
CASSDRDRGKVQPQHF
>TRBJ1-4|TRBD1|TRBV5-1|NA
TGCGCCAGCAGCCCTGGACAGGTTGCAACTAATGAAAAACTGTTTTTT
CASSPGQVATNEKLFF
>TRBJ2-1|NA|TRBV18|NA
TGTGCCAGCTCACCCCTAGAAGCCTCCTACAATGAGCAGTTCTTC
CASSPLEASYNEQFF
>TRBJ2-3|TRBD2|TRBV20-1|NA
TGCAGTGCTAGTGGGCTAGCGGGAGTCCTCAGGGCAGATACGCAGTATTTT
CSASGLAGVLRADTQYF
>TRBJ2-1|TRBD2|TRBV10-2|NA
TGCGCCAGCAGTGACTTCGGTCTAGCGGGAGTTGAGCAGTTCTTC
CASSDFGLAGVEQFF
>TRBJ2-1|TRBD2|TRBV15|NA
TGTGCCACCAGCAGAGAGCTAGCCGGGGGAGGGAATGAGCAGTTCTTC
CATSRELAGGGNEQFF
>TRBJ2-1|TRBD1|TRBV19|NA
TGTGCCAGTAGCCCGGGGTTTGGACAGGGCAGGGATGAGCAGTTCTTC
CASSPGFGQGRDEQFF
>TRBJ1-3|NA|TRBV28|NA
TGTGCCAGCAGAGTCCGGGAGACAAGAGGGAACACCATATATTTT
CASRVRETRGNTIYF
>TRBJ2-7|TRBD2|TRBV5-1|NA
TGCGCCAGCAGCTCCACGGGGGGGGTCTACGAGCAGTACTTC
CASSSTGGVYEQYF
>TRBJ2-1|TRBD2|TRBV7-6|NA
TGTGCCAGCAGCCCACGGGGACTAGGAGAGGAGTTCTTC
CASSPRGLGEEFF
>TRBJ2-7|TRBD1|TRBV5-1|NA
TGCGCCAGCAGCCCTACAGGGGCCTACGAGCAGTACTTC
CASSPTGAYEQYF
>TRBJ2-1|NA|TRBV7-8|NA
TGTGCCAGCAGCTTAAGGCGGCAACCGGATGAGCAGTTCTTC
CASSLRRQPDEQFF
>TRBJ2-7|TRBD1|TRBV19|few
TGTGCCAGTAGTCCCGCAGGGGGCGGCTACGAGCAGTACTTC
CASSPAGGGYEQYF
>TRBJ2-2|TRBD1|TRBV5-1|NA
TGCGCCAGCAGCCCAGGGGGACAAACCGGGGAGCTGTTTTTT
CASSPGGQTGELFF
>TRBJ1-1|NA|TRBV7-9|NA
TGTGCCAGCAGCTTACTGGGGCAGGTTGAAGCTTTCTTT
CASSLLGQVEAFF
>TRBJ2-1|TRBD1|TRBV24-1|NA
TGTGCCACCAGTGATTTGGGACAGGGGGCCGGCAATGAGCAGTTCTTC
CATSDLGQGAGNEQFF
>TRBJ1-2|TRBD1|TRBV6-5|NA
TGTGCCAGCAGTTACTTCCCGACAGGGAAGGACTATGGCTACACCTTC
CASSYFPTGKDYGYTF
>TRBJ2-2|TRBD2|TRBV9|NA
TGTGCCAGCAGCACTAGCGGGGGGATTACCGGGGAGCTGTTTTTT
CASSTSGGITGELFF
>TRBJ1-3|NA|TRBV19|NA
TGTGCCAGTAGTATGTCTCGGGACTGGAGCTCTGGAAACACCATATATTTT
CASSMSRDWSSGNTIYF
>TRBJ2-7|TRBD1|TRBV14|NA
TGTGCCAGCAGCCCGGGACAGGGGCGCGAGCAGTACTTC
CASSPGQGREQYF
>TRBJ1-2|NA|TRBV7-9|once
TGTGCCAGCAGCTTAAATACAGGGACCTATGGCTACACCTTC
CASSLNTGTYGYTF
>TRBJ2-6|TRBD1|TRBV4-1|once
TGCGCCAGCAGCCAAGCAGTTCAACAGGGGAACGGAGTGAGAGGGGCCAACGTCCTGACTTTC
CASSQAVQQGNGVRGANVLTF
>TRBJ2-7|TRBD1|TRBV5-8|NA
TGTGCCAGCAGAACGAAAGGGGGCCCCTACGAGCAGTACTTC
CASRTKGGPYEQYF
>TRBJ2-2|NA|TRBV3-1/TRBV3-2|once
TGTGCCAGCAGCCAAGACACGGGGTGGTCCACCGGGGAGCTGTTTTTT
CASSQDTGWSTGELFF
>TRBJ2-1|NA|TRBV4-1|NA
TGCGCCAGCAGCGCGATGAATCGGCAGGGCCAACACAATGAGCAGTTCTTC
CASSAMNRQGQHNEQFF
>TRBJ2-3|NA|TRBV2|once
TGTGCCAGCAGTGAACAGGGTACTAGCACAGATACGCAGTATTTT
CASSEQGTSTDTQYF
>TRBJ2-2|NA|TRBV2|once
TGTGCCAGCAGTGAATATCCCCCCAAAATCCCAGGGCTCACCGGGGAGCTGTTTTTT
CASSEYPPKIPGLTGELFF